These T cell receptor beta chains were read from a single sample in a study of shared clonotypes between healthy human individuals. Using immunoSEQ multiplex PCR, the repertoire was profiled, and TCRdb retains in-frame clones only, with some absent. The sample lists about 2 million clones, approximately 94% seen once, with roughly 1% in the top ten. The material sequenced was naive CD8+ T cells sorted from blood. The receptors were sampled from a man younger than 35 in good health. The CDR3 runs from the conserved cysteine through the conserved F or W. D genes are given only for firm matches. Clone size appears in some rows only: once, few, many, or a class for an expanded clone.

J: TRBJ2-1; D: .; V: TRBV7-8; size: .; DNA: TGTGCCAGCAGCTTAGTGGGCTACAATGAGCAGTTCTTC; CDR3: CASSLVGYNEQFF
J: TRBJ1-6; D: TRBD1; V: TRBV6-1; size: .; DNA: TGTGCCAGCAGTGAACGACAGGGCTATAATTCACCCCTCCACTTT; CDR3: CASSERQGYNSPLHF
J: TRBJ2-6; D: TRBD1; V: TRBV11-2; size: .; DNA: TGTGCCAGCATCATTAGGACAGGGCGCGGGGCCAACGTCCTGACTTTC; CDR3: CASIIRTGRGANVLTF
J: TRBJ2-1; D: .; V: TRBV9; size: .; DNA: TGTGCCAGCAGCGCCCCACGGGAGAATGAGCAGTTCTTC; CDR3: CASSAPRENEQFF
J: TRBJ2-7; D: .; V: TRBV25-1; size: .; DNA: TGTGCCAGCAGCCTCGGGCCCCACGAGCAGTACTTC; CDR3: CASSLGPHEQYF
J: TRBJ1-2; D: .; V: TRBV6-1; size: once; DNA: TGTGCCAGCAGTAATCAGTTGGCGACCGACTATGGCTACACCTTC; CDR3: CASSNQLATDYGYTF
J: TRBJ1-2; D: .; V: TRBV9; size: .; DNA: TGTGCCAGCAGCCATTACTCCAGCTATGGCTACACCTTC; CDR3: CASSHYSSYGYTF
J: TRBJ2-7; D: .; V: TRBV13; size: .; DNA: TGTGCCAGCAGCTCCCTCCGGGACGGCTCCTACGAGCAGTACTTC; CDR3: CASSSLRDGSYEQYF
J: TRBJ2-7; D: .; V: TRBV4-1; size: .; DNA: TGCGCCAGCAGCCAAATATACCCTAGTGATCGCTACGAGCAGTACTTC; CDR3: CASSQIYPSDRYEQYF
J: TRBJ2-7; D: .; V: TRBV19; size: .; DNA: TGTGCCAGTAGTATGATAGAGAGCTCCTACGAGCAGTACTTC; CDR3: CASSMIESSYEQYF
J: TRBJ2-2; D: .; V: TRBV14; size: .; DNA: TGTGCCAGCAGCCAAGACCCTATAGGGGAGCTGTTTTTT; CDR3: CASSQDPIGELFF
J: TRBJ2-7; D: TRBD1; V: TRBV28; size: .; DNA: TGTGCCAGCAGTTTACCCGCCGGGACAGGGGCTTCCGAGCAGTACTTC; CDR3: CASSLPAGTGASEQYF
J: TRBJ1-4; D: TRBD1; V: TRBV13; size: once; DNA: TGTGCCAGCAGCCTAGGGGTAGGGGGCCTTGAAAAACTGTTTTTT; CDR3: CASSLGVGGLEKLFF
J: TRBJ2-1; D: .; V: TRBV11-2; size: .; DNA: TGTGCCAGCAGCTTAGAGCGATTAGCGGACACATACAATGAGCAGTTCTTC; CDR3: CASSLERLADTYNEQFF
J: TRBJ1-2; D: .; V: TRBV19; size: .; DNA: TGTGCCAGTAGTATGGAAAGGTCGTTATTCTATGGCTACACCTTC; CDR3: CASSMERSLFYGYTF
J: TRBJ1-1; D: .; V: TRBV19; size: .; DNA: TGTGCCAGTAGTATTACGGGGTCGGCCACTGAAGCTTTCTTT; CDR3: CASSITGSATEAFF
J: TRBJ2-7; D: .; V: TRBV6-5; size: .; DNA: TGTGCCAGCAGTTACGCAAGGGGGTCCTCCTACGAGCAGTACTTC; CDR3: CASSYARGSSYEQYF
J: TRBJ1-2; D: .; V: TRBV6-6; size: .; DNA: TGTGCCAGCAGACCGGGGAGTCCCTATGGCTACACCTTC; CDR3: CASRPGSPYGYTF
J: TRBJ2-2; D: .; V: TRBV10-2; size: .; DNA: TGCGCCAGCAGTGAGTCCGGCGGGGAGCTGTTTTTT; CDR3: CASSESGGELFF
J: TRBJ2-7; D: TRBD2; V: TRBV2; size: .; DNA: TGTGCCAGCAGTGAATTGGGGGAGGGATCCAGAGGCGAGCAGTACTTC; CDR3: CASSELGEGSRGEQYF
J: TRBJ1-2; D: TRBD1; V: TRBV11-2; size: .; DNA: TGTGCCAGCACCACATCAACGGGACAGGGGAGTATGTATGGCTACACCTTC; CDR3: CASTTSTGQGSMYGYTF
J: TRBJ1-1; D: .; V: TRBV19; size: .; DNA: TGTGCCAGTAGCCAGTTAAACACTGAAGCTTTCTTT; CDR3: CASSQLNTEAFF
J: TRBJ1-2; D: .; V: TRBV28; size: once; DNA: TGTGCCAGCAGTTTGGAAGGGGGACCCGAAGATGGCTACACCTTC; CDR3: CASSLEGGPEDGYTF
J: TRBJ2-3; D: .; V: TRBV7-9; size: .; DNA: TGTGCCAGCAGCGGGGGACCGGATACGCAGTATTTT; CDR3: CASSGGPDTQYF
J: TRBJ1-4; D: .; V: TRBV6-5; size: .; DNA: TGTGCCAGCAGGCCCGCCGGGAATGAAAAACTGTTTTTT; CDR3: CASRPAGNEKLFF
J: TRBJ2-6; D: .; V: TRBV5-6; size: .; DNA: TGTGCCAGCAGCCTTGCAGGGGCCAACGTCCTGACTTTC; CDR3: CASSLAGANVLTF
J: TRBJ1-4; D: .; V: TRBV5-4; size: once; DNA: TGTGCCAGCAGCTCCGGACTGCCCACTAATGAAAAACTGTTTTTT; CDR3: CASSSGLPTNEKLFF
J: TRBJ2-3; D: .; V: TRBV11-2; size: few; DNA: TGTGCCAGCAGCTTAGGGGCAGATACGCAGTATTTT; CDR3: CASSLGADTQYF
J: TRBJ2-7; D: TRBD1; V: TRBV27; size: once; DNA: TGTGCCAGCAGTAGACAGGGAATTTGGGACGAGCAGTACTTC; CDR3: CASSRQGIWDEQYF
J: TRBJ1-5; D: TRBD1; V: TRBV27; size: few; DNA: TGTGCCAGCAGTCACGAGGGACAGAATAGCAATCAGCCCCAGCATTTT; CDR3: CASSHEGQNSNQPQHF
J: TRBJ2-3; D: TRBD2; V: TRBV11-2; size: .; DNA: TGTGCCAGCAGCCAGGGACTAGCTGGAACAGATACGCAGTATTTT; CDR3: CASSQGLAGTDTQYF
J: TRBJ2-7; D: .; V: TRBV9; size: .; DNA: TGTGCCAGCAGCCCAGGGGGGTCTGCCTACGAGCAGTACTTC; CDR3: CASSPGGSAYEQYF